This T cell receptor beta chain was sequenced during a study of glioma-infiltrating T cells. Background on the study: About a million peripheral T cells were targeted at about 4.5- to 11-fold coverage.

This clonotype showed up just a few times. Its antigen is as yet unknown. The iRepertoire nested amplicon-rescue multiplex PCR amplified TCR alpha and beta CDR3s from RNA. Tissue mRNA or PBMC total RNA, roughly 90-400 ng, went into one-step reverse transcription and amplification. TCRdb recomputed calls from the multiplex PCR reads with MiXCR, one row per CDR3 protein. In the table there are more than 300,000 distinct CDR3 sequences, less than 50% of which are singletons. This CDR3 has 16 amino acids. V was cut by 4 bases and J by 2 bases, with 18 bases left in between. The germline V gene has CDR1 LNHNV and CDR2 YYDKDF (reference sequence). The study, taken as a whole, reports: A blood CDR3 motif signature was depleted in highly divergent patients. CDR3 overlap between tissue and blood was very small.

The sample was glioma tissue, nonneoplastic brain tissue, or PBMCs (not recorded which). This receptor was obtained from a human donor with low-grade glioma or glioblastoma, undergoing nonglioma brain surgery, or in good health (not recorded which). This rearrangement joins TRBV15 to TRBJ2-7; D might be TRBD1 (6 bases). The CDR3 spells CATSTLPGAYTYEQYF. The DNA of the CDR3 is TGTGCCACCAGCACCCTCCCAGGGGCCTATACCTACGAGCAGTACTTC.